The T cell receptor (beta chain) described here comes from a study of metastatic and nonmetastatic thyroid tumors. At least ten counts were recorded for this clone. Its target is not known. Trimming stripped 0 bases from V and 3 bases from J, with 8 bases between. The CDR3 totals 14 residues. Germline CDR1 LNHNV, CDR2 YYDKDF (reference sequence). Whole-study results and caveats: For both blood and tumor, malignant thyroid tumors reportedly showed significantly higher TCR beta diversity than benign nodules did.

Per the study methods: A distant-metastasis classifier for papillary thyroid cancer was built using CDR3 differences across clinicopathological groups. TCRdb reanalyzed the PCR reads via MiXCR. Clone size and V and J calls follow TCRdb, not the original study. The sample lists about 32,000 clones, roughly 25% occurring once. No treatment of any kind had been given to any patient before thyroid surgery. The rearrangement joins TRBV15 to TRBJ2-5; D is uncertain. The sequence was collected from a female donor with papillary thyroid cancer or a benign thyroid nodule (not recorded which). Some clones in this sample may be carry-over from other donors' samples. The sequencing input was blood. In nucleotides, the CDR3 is TGTGCCACCAGCAGAGATTTTGTGAAAGAGACCCAGTACTTC. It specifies CATSRDFVKETQYF.